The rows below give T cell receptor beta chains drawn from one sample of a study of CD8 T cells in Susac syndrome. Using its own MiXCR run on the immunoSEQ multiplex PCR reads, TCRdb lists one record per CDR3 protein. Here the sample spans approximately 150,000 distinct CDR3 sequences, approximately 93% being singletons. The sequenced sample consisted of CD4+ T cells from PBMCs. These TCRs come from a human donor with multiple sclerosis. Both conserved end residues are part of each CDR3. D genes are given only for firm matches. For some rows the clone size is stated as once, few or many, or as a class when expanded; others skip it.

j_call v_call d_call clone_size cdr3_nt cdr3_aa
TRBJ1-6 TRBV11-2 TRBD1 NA TGTGCCAGCAGCTCCGGGACAGGGAATTCACCCCTCCACTTT CASSSGTGNSPLHF
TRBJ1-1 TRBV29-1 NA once TGCAGCGCCACCACTGAACCGAACACTGAAGCTTTCTTT CSATTEPNTEAFF
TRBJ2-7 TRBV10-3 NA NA TGTGCCATCAGGGGGGGTAGTGGCTGGTACGAGCAGTACTTC CAIRGGSGWYEQYF
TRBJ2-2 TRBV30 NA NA TGTGCCTGGAGTGTCCCCACGACGAACACCGGGGAGCTGTTTTTT CAWSVPTTNTGELFF
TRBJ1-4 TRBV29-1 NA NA TGCAGCGCCCAGACAAGCTCCTATGAAAAACTGTTTTTT CSAQTSSYEKLFF
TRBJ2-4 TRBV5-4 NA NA TGTGCCAGCAGCCCCCCGACAGGAAACATTCAGTACTTC CASSPPTGNIQYF
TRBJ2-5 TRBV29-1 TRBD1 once TGCAGCGTCGCGACAGGGGCAGGGGAGACCCAGTACTTC CSVATGAGETQYF
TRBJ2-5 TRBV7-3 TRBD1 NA TGTGCCAGCAGCTTAATCCCGGACAGGGGCCGCGAGACCCAGTACTTC CASSLIPDRGRETQYF
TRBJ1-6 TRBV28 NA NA TGTGCCAGTAAGTGGGGAATTAATTCACCCCTCCACTTT CASKWGINSPLHF
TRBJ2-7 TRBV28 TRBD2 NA TGTGCCAGCACCGCTCCGGGAGGGTCATCCTACGAGCAGTACTTC CASTAPGGSSYEQYF
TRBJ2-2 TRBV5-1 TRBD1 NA TGCGCCAGCAGCTTGCGGACAGGGGCCGGGGAGCTGTTTTTT CASSLRTGAGELFF
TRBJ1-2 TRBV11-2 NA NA TGTGCCAGCAGCCCCGGGGTCTATGGCTACACCTTC CASSPGVYGYTF
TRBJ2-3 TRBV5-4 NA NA TGTGCCAGCAGCCAAGACTCTCTTAGCACAGATACGCAGTATTTT CASSQDSLSTDTQYF
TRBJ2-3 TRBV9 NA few TGTGCCAGCAGCGTAGGGGGAGCCTCTAGCACAGATACGCAGTATTTT CASSVGGASSTDTQYF
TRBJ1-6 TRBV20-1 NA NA TGCAGTGCTAGAGAGTGGGGGCCGGGGAATTCACCCCTCCACTTT CSAREWGPGNSPLHF
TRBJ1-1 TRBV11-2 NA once TGTGCCACCCGTAAAAACGGCTTGACGAACACTGAAGCTTTCTTT CATRKNGLTNTEAFF
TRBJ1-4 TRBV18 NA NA TGTGCCAGCTCTTCCCGGCAGCCTAATGAAAAACTGTTTTTT CASSSRQPNEKLFF
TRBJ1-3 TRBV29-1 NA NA TGCAGCGTACGGGACACGAGCTCTGGAAACACCATATATTTT CSVRDTSSGNTIYF
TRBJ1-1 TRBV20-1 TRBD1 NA TGCAGTGCTAGAGTGCACCGGGACAGTGAAGCTTTCTTT CSARVHRDSEAFF
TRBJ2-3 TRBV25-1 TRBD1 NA TGTGCCAGCAGTGCAAACAGGGGGCAGAAATCCGGCACAGATACGCAGTATTTT CASSANRGQKSGTDTQYF
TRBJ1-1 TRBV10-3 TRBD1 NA TGTGCCATCAGGGGAGGACAGGCCCAAGAAGCTTTCTTT CAIRGGQAQEAFF
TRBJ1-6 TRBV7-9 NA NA TGTGCCAGCAGCGCCCGACAGGATTCACCCCTCCACTTT CASSARQDSPLHF